A selection of T cell receptor beta chains follows, all from one sample in a study of blood T cell repertoires in COVID-19. Sequencing used immunoSEQ multiplex PCR; TCRdb keeps in-frame clones, though not all of them. The data contain roughly 230,000 clones, around 83% of them singletons. The source material was peripheral blood. These receptors originate from a man in his forties or fifties with acute or convalescent COVID-19. Each CDR3 is given with its conserved first and last residue. The D gene is left open where the match is weak. Size is omitted from some rows. Given values are once, few, many or a class for expanded clones.

TRBJ2-7	TRBD1	TRBV6-5	NA	CASSTQTGASYEQYF	TGTGCCAGCAGTACCCAGACAGGGGCCTCCTACGAGCAGTACTTC
TRBJ1-6	NA	TRBV4-3	NA	CASSQARQYLGSPLHF	TGCGCCAGCAGCCAAGCTAGACAGTACTTAGGTTCACCCCTCCACTTT
TRBJ2-7	NA	TRBV12-3/TRBV12-4	NA	CASSRVSSYEQYF	TGTGCCAGCAGTCGGGTTAGCTCCTACGAGCAGTACTTC
TRBJ2-7	NA	TRBV4-1	NA	CASSQERWGQEQYF	TGCGCCAGCAGCCAAGAACGGTGGGGGCAGGAGCAGTACTTC
TRBJ2-1	TRBD2	TRBV5-1	NA	CASSTGGRPEQFF	TGCGCCAGCTCAACGGGGGGGCGGCCTGAGCAGTTCTTC
TRBJ2-2	TRBD2	TRBV6-6	NA	CASSYSAGESGELFF	TGTGCCAGCAGTTACTCGGCGGGGGAGAGCGGGGAGCTGTTTTTT
TRBJ2-5	TRBD2	TRBV30	NA	CAWSGSGGSRETQYF	TGTGCCTGGAGTGGCAGCGGGGGTAGTCGGGAGACCCAGTACTTC
TRBJ1-1	NA	TRBV28	NA	CASSPLGVIGTEAFF	TGTGCCAGCAGTCCCCTCGGGGTTATAGGCACTGAAGCTTTCTTT
TRBJ2-6	NA	TRBV7-2	once	CASSLYSGANVLTF	TGTGCCAGCAGCTTGTACTCTGGGGCCAACGTCCTGACTTTC
TRBJ1-3	NA	TRBV19	NA	CASSIPTEPGNTIYF	TGTGCCAGTAGTATACCCACTGAACCTGGAAACACCATATATTTT
TRBJ1-1	NA	TRBV11-2	NA	CASSLARLSEAFF	TGTGCCAGCAGCTTAGCAAGACTGAGTGAAGCTTTCTTT
TRBJ1-3	NA	TRBV11-2	NA	CASSFTSSSGNTIYF	TGTGCCAGCAGCTTCACTTCTTCCTCTGGAAACACCATATATTTT
TRBJ1-1	TRBD1	TRBV5-1	NA	CASSSRTGGGAEAFF	TGCGCCAGCAGCTCCAGGACAGGGGGAGGGGCTGAAGCTTTCTTT
TRBJ1-2	NA	TRBV5-1	once	CASSLEQVYGYTF	TGCGCCAGCAGCTTGGAACAGGTCTATGGCTACACCTTC
TRBJ2-7	NA	TRBV3-1/TRBV3-2	NA	CASSLGQGSYEQYF	TGTGCCAGCAGCCTCGGTCAGGGTTCCTACGAGCAGTACTTC
TRBJ1-4	NA	TRBV11-3	NA	CASSSEDEKLFF	TGTGCCAGCAGCTCCGAGGATGAAAAACTGTTTTTT